This TCR beta chain is drawn from a study of blood T cell repertoires in COVID-19. The V end lost 3 bases, the J end lost 1 base, and 6 bases lay between the germline ends. This CDR3 has 14 amino acids. Germline V gives CDR1 KGHDR, CDR2 SFDVKD. Clones were sequenced by immunoSEQ multiplex PCR, and TCRdb holds only the in-frame ones, with some missing. Of under 200,000 clones listed, around 83% are singletons. The source material was peripheral blood. This sequence originates from a young man with acute or convalescent COVID-19. The chain couples TRBV24-1 to TRBJ1-3, with D possibly TRBD1 on 6 matching bases. This CDR3 is CATSDQGSGNTIYF. Here the CDR3 DNA reads TGTGCCACCAGTGATCAGGGGTCTGGAAACACCATATATTTT.